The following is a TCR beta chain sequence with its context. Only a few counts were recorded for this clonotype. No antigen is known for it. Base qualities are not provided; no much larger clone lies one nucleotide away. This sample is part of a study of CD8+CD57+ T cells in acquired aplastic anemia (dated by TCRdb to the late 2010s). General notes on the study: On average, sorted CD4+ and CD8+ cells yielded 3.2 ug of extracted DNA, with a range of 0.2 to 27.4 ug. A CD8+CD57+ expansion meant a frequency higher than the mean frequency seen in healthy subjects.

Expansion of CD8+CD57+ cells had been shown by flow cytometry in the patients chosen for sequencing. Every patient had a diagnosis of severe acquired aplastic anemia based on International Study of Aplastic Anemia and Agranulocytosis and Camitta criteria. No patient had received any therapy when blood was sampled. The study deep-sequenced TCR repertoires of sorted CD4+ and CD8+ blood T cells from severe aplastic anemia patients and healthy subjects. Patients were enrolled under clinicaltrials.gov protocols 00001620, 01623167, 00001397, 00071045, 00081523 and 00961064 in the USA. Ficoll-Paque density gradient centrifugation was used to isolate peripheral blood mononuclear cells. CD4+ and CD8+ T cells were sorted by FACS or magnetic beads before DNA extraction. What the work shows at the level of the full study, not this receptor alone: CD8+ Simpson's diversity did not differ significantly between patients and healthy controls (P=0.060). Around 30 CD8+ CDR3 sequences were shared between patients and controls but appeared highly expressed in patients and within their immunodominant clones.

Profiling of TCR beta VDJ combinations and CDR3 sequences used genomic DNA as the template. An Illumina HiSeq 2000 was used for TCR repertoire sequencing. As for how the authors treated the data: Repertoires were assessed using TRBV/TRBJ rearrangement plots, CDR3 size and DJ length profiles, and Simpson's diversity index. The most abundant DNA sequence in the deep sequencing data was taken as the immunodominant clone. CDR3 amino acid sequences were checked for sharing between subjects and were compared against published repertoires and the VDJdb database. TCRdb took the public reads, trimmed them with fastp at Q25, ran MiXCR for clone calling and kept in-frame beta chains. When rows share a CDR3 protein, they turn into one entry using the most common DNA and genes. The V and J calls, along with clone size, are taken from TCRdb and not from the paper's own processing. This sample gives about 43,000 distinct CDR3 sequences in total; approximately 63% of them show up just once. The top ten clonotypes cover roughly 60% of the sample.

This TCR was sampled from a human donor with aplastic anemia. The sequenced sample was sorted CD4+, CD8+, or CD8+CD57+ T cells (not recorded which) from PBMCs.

The DNA sequence is TGTGCCAGCAGCCAGGACTCACCGATTTCACCCCTCCACTTT. It specifies CASSQDSPISPLHF. The chain joins TRBV9 to TRBJ1-6, with the D gene too uncertain to name. CDR1 and CDR2 are drawn from the germline V gene: SGDLS, YYNGEE. At the junction V is shortened by 4 bases and J by 9 bases, with 14 bases in between. Reading from cysteine to phenylalanine, the CDR3 counts 14 amino acids. Solely the CDR3 DNA is kept, with 42 bases framed from the first base.